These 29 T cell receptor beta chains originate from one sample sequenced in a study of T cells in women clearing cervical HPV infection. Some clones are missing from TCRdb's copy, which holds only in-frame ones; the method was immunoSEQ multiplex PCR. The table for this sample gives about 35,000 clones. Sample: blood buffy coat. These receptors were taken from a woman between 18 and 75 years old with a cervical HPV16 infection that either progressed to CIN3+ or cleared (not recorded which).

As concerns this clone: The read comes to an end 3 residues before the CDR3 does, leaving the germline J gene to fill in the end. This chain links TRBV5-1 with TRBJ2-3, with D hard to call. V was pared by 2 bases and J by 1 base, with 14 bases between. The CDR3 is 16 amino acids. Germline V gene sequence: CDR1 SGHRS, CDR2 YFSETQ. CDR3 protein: CASSLRVNTRTDTQYF. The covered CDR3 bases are TGCGCCAGCAGCTTAAGGGTTAATACTCGCACAGATACG.

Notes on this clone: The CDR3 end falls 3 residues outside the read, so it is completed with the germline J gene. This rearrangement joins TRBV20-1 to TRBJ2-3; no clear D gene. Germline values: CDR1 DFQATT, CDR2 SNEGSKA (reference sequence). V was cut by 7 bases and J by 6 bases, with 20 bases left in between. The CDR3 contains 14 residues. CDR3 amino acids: CSGLHAGGSDTQYF. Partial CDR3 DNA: TGCAGTGGCCTACATGCAGGTGGTTCGGATACG.

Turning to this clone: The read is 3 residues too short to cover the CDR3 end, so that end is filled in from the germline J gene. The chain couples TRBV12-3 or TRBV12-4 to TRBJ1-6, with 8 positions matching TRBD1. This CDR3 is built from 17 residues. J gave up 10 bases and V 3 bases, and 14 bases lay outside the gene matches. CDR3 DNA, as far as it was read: TGTGCCAGCAGTTTTCCGGACAGGGTAGGCCTCAAGTCACCC. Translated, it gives CASSFPDRVGLKSP. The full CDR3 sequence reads CASSFPDRVGLKSPLHF.

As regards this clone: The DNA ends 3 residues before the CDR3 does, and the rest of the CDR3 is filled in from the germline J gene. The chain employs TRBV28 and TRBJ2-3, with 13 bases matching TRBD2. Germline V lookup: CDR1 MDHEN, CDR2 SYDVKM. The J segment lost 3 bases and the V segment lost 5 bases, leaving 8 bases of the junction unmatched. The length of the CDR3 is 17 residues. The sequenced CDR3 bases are TGTGCCAGCAGTCCCAACGAGGGACTAGCGGGGACAGATACG. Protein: CASSPNEGLAGTDT. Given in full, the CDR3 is CASSPNEGLAGTDTQYF.

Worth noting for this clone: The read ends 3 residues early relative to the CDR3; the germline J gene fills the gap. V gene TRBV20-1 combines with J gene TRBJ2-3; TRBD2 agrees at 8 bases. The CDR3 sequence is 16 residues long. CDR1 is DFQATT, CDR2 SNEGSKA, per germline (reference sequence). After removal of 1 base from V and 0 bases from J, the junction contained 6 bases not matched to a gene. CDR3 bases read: TGCAGTGCTAGAGGCCTAGCGGGCCCTAGCACAGATACG. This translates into CSARGLAGPSTDT. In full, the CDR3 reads CSARGLAGPSTDTQYF.

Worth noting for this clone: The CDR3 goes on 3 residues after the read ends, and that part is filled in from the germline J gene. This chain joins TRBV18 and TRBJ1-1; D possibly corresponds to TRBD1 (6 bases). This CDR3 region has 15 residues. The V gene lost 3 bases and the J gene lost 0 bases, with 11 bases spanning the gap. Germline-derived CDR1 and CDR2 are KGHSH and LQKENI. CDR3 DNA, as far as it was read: TGTGCCAGCTCACCCGGACAGACTATGAACACTGAA. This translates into CASSPGQTMNTE. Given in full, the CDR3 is CASSPGQTMNTEAFF.

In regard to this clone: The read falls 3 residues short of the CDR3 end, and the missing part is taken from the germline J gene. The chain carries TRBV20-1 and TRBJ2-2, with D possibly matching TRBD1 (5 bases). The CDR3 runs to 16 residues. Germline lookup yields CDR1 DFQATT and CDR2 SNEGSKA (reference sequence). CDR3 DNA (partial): TGCAGTGCTAGGGAACTGGGGCAGGCCATTAATTCACCG. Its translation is CSARELGQAINSP. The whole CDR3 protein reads CSARELGQAINSPLFF.

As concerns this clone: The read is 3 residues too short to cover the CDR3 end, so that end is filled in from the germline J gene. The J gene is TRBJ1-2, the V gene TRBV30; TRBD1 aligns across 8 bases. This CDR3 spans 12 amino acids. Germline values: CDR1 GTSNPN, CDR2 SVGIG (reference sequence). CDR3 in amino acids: CAWIRTGPGYTF. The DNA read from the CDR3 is TGTGCCTGGATACGGACAGGGCCCGGC.

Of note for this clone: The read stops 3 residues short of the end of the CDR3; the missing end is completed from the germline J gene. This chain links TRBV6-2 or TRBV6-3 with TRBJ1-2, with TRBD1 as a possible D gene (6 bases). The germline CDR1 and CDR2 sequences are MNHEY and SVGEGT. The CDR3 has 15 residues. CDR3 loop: CASSYTGRVRETYTF. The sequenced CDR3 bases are TGTGCCAGCAGTTATACAGGGCGGGTTCGAGAGACC.

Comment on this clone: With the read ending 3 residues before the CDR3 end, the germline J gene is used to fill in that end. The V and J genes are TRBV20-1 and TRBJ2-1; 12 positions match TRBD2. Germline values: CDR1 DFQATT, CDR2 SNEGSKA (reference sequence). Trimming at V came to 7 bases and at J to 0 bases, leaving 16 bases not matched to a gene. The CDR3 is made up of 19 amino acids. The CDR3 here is CSVKRTSGTTGSSYNEQFF. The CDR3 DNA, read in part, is TGCAGTGTCAAGAGGACTAGCGGGACTACCGGCAGCTCCTACAATGAG.

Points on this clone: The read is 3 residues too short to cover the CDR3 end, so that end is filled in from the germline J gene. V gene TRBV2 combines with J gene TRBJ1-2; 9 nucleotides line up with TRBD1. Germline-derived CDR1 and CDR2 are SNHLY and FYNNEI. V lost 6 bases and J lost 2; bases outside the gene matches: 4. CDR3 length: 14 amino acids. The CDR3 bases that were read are TGTGCCAGCAGGATGACAGGGGGAAACTATGGC. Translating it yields CASRMTGGNYG. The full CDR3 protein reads CASRMTGGNYGYTF.

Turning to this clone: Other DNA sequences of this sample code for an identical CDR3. CDR3 bases read: TGCGCCAGCAGCGTGTCCGGGACAGCACCATACGAG. Its translation is CASSVSGTAPYE. The entire CDR3 protein is CASSVSGTAPYEQYF. The gene calls are TRBV5-1 and TRBJ2-7; 7 nucleotides line up with TRBD1. The read gets to within 3 residues of the CDR3 end, and the germline J gene fills in the rest. CDR1 is SGHRS and CDR2 is YFSETQ in the germline V gene. The CDR3 is 15 amino acids. J gave up 4 bases and V 4 bases, and 11 bases lay outside the gene matches. Full variable domain (outside the CDR3, taken from reference TRBV5-1 and TRBJ2-7): KAGVTQTPRYLIKTRGQQVTLSCSPISGHRSVSWYQQTPGQGLQFLFEYFSETQRNKGNFPGRFSGRQFSNSRSEMNVSTLELGDSALYLCASSVSGTAPYEQYFGPGTRLTVT.

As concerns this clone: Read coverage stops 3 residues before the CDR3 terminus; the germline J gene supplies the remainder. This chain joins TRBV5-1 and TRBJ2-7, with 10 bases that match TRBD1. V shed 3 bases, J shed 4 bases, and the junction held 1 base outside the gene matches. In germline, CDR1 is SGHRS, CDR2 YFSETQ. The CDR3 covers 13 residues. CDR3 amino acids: CASSWGQGYEQYF. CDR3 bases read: TGCGCCAGCAGCTGGGGACAGGGGTACGAG.

The CDR3 region is CSARGLAGKETQYF. The DNA read from the CDR3 is TGCAGTGCTAGGGGACTAGCGGGTAAAGAGACC. The chain combines TRBV20-1 with TRBJ2-5; TRBD2 agrees at 12 bases. The read stops 3 residues short of the end of the CDR3; the missing end is completed from the germline J gene. After removal of 3 bases from V and 3 bases from J, the junction contained 2 bases not matched to a gene. The CDR3 has 14 residues. CDR1 is DFQATT and CDR2 is SNEGSKA in the germline V gene (reference sequence).

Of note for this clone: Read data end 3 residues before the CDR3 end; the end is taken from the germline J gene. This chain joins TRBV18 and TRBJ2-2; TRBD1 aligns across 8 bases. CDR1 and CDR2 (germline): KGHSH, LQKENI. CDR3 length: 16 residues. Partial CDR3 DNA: TGTGCCAGCTCACCACCGTTTTCCGGACAGGGTGAAAAG. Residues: CASSPPFSGQGEK. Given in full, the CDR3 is CASSPPFSGQGEKLFF.

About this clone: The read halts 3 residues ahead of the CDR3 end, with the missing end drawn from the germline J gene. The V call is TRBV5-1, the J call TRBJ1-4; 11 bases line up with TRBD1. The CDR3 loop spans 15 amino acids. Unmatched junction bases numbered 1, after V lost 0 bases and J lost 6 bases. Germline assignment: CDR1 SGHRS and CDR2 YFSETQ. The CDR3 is CASSLAGQGDEKLFF. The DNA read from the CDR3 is TGCGCCAGCAGCTTGGCGGGACAGGGGGATGAAAAA.

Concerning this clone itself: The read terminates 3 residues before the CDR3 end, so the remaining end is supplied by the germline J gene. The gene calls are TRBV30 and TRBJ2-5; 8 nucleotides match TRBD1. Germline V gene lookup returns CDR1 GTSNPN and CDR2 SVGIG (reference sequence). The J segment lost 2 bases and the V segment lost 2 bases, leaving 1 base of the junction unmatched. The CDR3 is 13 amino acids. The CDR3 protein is CAWSRDRQETQYF. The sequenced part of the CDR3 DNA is TGTGCCTGGAGTCGGGACAGGCAAGAGACC.

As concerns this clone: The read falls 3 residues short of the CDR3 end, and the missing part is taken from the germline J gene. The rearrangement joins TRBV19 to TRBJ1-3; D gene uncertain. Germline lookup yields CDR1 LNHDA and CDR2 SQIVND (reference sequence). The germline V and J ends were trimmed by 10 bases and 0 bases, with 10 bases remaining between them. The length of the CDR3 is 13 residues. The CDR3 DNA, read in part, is TGTGCCACAAGTCAACTCTCTGGAAACACC. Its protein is CATSQLSGNT. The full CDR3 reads CATSQLSGNTIYF.

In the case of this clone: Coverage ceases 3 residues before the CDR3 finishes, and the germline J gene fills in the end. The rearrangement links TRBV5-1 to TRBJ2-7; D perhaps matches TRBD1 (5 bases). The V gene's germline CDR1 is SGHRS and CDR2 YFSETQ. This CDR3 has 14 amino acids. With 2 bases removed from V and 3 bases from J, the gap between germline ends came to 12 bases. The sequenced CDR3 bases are TGCGCCAGCAGCTTTACACCCGACAGCTACGAG. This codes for CASSFTPDSYE. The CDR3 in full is CASSFTPDSYEQYF.

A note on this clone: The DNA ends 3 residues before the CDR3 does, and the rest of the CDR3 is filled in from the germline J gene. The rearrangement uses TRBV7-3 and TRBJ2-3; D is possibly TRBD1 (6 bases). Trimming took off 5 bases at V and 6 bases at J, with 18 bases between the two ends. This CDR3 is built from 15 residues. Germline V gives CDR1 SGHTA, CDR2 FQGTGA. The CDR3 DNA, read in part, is TGTGCCAGCAGCCAATACGGACGAAGGGGGGATACG. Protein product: CASSQYGRRGDT. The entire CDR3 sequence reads CASSQYGRRGDTQYF.

This CDR3 is CSASSYGLADQPQHF. The part of the CDR3 DNA that was read is TGCAGTGCTAGCTCTTACGGACTGGCGGATCAGCCC. The J gene is TRBJ1-5, the V gene TRBV20-1, with no clear D. The CDR3 end lies 3 residues beyond the end of the read and is filled in from the germline J gene. Germline loops: CDR1 DFQATT, CDR2 SNEGSKA (reference sequence). Trimming removed 3 bases from V and 5 bases from J, with 17 bases in between. This CDR3 has 15 amino acids.

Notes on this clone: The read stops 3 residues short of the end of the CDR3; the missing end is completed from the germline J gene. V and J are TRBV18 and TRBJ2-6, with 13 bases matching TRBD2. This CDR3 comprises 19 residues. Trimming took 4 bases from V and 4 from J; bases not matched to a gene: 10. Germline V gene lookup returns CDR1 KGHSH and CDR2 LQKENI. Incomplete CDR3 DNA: TGTGCCAGCTCACACGTCGAGGGACTAGCGGGATTCGGGGCCAACGTC. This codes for CASSHVEGLAGFGANV. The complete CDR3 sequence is CASSHVEGLAGFGANVLTF. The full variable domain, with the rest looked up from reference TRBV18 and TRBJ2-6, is NAGVMQNPRHLVRRRGQEARLRCSPMKGHSHVYWYRQLPEEGLKFMVYLQKENIIDESGMPKERFSAEFPKEGPSILRIQQVVRGDSAAYFCASSHVEGLAGFGANVLTFGAGSRLTVL.

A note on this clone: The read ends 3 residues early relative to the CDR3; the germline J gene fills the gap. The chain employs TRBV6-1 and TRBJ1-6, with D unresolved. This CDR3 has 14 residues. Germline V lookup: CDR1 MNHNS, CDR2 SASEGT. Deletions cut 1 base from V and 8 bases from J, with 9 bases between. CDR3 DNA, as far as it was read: TGTGCCAGCAGTGAAGTTGGAGCGGATTCACCC. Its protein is CASSEVGADSP. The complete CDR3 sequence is CASSEVGADSPLHF.

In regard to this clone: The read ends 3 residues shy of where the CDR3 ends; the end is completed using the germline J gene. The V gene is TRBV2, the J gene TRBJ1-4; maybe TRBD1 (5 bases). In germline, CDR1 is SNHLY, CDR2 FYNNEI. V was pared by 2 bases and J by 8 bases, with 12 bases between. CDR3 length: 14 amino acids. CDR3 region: CASSESGIKEKLFF. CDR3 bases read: TGTGCCAGCAGTGAATCAGGGATAAAGGAAAAA.

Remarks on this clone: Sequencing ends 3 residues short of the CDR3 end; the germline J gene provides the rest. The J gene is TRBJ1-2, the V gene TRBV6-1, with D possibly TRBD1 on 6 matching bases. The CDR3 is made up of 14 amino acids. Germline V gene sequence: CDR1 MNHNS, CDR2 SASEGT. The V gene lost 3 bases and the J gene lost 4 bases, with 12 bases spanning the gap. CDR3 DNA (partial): TGTGCCAGCAGTGAGAATCAGGGGCGCTATGGC. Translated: CASSENQGRYG. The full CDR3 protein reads CASSENQGRYGYTF.

The CDR3 protein is CASSLEEVWYNEQFF. Incomplete CDR3 DNA: TGTGCCAGCAGCTTAGAAGAGGTGTGGTACAATGAG. V gene TRBV11-2 combines with J gene TRBJ2-1, with D unresolved. The sequence runs out 3 residues before the end of the CDR3; the remainder is reconstructed from the germline J gene. The ends were cut back, 0 bases at V and 4 bases at J, with 10 bases in the middle. CDR1 SGHAT and CDR2 FQNNGV come from the germline V gene. The length of the CDR3 is 15 residues.

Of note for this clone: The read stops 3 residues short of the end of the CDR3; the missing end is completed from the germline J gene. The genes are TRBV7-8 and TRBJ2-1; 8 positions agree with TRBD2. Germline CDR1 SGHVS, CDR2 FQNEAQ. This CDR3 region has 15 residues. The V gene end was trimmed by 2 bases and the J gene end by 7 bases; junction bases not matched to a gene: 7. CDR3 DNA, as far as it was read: TGTGCCAGCAGCTTAATTGCGGGGGGATGGAATGAG. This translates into CASSLIAGGWNE. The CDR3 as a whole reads CASSLIAGGWNEQFF.

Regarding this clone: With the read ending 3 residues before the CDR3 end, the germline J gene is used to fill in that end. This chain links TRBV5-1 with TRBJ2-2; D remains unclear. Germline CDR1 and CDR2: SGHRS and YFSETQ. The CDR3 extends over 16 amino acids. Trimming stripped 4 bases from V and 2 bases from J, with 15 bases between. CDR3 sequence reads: CASSPTAERNTGELFF. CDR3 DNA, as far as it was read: TGCGCCAGCAGCCCCACAGCCGAGAGAAACACCGGGGAG.

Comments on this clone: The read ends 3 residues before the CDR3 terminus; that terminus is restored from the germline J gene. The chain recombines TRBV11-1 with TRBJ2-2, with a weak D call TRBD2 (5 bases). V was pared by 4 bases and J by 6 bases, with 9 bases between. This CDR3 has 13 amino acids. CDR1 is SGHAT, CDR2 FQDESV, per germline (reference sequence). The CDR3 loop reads CASSSFGAGELFF. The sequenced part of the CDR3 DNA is TGTGCCAGCAGCTCGTTCGGGGCCGGGGAG.